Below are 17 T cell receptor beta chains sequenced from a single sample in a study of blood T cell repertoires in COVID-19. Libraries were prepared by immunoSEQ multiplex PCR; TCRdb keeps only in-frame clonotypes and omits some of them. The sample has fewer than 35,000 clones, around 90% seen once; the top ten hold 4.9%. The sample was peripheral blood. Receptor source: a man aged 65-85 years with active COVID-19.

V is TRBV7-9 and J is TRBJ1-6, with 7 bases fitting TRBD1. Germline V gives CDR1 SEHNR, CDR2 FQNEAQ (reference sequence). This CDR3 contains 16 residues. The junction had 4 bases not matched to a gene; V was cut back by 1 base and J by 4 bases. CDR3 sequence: CASSLEAGGYNSPLHF. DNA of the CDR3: TGTGCCAGCAGCTTAGAGGCAGGGGGTTATAATTCACCCCTCCACTTT. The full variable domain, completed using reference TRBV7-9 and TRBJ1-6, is DTGVSQNPRHKITKRGQNVTFRCDPISEHNRLYWYRQTLGQGPEFLTYFQNEAQLEKSRLLSDRFSAERPKGSFSTLEIQRTEQGDSAMYLCASSLEAGGYNSPLHFGNGTRLTVT.

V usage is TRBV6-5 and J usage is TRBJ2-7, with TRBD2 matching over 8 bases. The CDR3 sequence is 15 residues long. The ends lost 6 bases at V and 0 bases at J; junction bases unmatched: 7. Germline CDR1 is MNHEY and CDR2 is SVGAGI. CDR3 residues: CASSLSSGFSYEQYF. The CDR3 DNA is TGTGCCAGCAGCCTCTCTAGCGGGTTCTCCTACGAGCAGTACTTC.

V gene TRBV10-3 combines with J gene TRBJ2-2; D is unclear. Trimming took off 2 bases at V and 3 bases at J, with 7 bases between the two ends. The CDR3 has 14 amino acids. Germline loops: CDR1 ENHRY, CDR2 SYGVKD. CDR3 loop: CAISEELYTGELFF. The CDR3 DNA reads TGTGCCATCAGTGAGGAACTGTACACCGGGGAGCTGTTTTTT.

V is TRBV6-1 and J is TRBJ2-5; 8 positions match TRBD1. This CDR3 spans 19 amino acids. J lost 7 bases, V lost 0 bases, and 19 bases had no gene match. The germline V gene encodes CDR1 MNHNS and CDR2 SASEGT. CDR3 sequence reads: CASSEARMRAGGVLGTQYF. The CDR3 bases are TGTGCCAGCAGTGAAGCGAGGATGAGGGCAGGGGGCGTGTTAGGGACCCAGTACTTC.

This CDR3 reads CASRPTGTGAGGYTF. The CDR3 DNA sequence: TGTGCCAGCCGCCCCACCGGGACAGGGGCCGGAGGCTACACCTTC. The chain couples TRBV27 to TRBJ1-2, with 10 bases matching TRBD1. Trimming cost V 8 bases and J 8 bases; bases outside gene matches: 14. This CDR3 region has 15 residues. Germline lookup yields CDR1 MNHEY and CDR2 SMNVEV (reference sequence).

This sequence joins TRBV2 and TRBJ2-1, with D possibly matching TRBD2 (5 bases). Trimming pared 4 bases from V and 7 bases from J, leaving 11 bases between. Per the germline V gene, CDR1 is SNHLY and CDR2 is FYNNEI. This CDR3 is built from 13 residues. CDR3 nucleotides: TGTGCCAGCAGTGTGATACGGGAAAATGAGCAGTTCTTC. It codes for CASSVIRENEQFF.

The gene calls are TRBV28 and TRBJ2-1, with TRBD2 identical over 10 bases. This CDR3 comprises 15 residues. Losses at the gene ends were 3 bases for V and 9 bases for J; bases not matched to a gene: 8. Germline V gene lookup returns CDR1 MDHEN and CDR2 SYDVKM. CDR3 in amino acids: CASSFGGAGGREQFF. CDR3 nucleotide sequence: TGTGCCAGCAGTTTTGGGGGAGCGGGGGGGCGTGAGCAGTTCTTC.

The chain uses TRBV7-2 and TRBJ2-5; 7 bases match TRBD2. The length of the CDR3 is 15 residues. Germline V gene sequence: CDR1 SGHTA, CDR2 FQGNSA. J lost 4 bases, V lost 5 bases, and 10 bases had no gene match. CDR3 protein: CASSRRRAGVETQYF. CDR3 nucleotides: TGTGCCAGCAGCAGGAGGAGGGCGGGGGTAGAGACCCAGTACTTC.

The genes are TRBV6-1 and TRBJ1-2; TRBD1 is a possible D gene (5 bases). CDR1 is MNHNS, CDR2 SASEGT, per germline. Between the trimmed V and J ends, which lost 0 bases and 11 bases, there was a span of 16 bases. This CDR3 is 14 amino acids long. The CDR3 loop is CASSEAGRAGKYTF. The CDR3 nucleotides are TGTGCCAGCAGTGAAGCCGGCCGGGCAGGGAAATACACCTTC.

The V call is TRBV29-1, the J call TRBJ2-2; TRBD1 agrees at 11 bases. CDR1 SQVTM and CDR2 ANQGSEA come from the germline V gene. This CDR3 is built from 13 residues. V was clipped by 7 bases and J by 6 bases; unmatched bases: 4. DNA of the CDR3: TGCAGCGGGGGACAGGGGGTCGCCGGGGAGCTGTTTTTT. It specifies CSGGQGVAGELFF.

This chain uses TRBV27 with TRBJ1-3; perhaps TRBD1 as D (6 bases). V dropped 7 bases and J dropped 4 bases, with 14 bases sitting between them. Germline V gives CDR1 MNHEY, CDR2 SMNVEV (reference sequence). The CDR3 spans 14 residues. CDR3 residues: CASKPQGAGNTIYF. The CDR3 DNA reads TGTGCCAGCAAGCCACAGGGTGCGGGAAACACCATATATTTT.

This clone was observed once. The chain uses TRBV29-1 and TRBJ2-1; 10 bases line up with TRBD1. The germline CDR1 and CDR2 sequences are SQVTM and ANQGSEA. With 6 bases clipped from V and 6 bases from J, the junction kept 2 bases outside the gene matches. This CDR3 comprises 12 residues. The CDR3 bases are TGCAGCGTCTGGACAGGGGGCAATGAGCAGTTCTTC. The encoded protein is CSVWTGGNEQFF.

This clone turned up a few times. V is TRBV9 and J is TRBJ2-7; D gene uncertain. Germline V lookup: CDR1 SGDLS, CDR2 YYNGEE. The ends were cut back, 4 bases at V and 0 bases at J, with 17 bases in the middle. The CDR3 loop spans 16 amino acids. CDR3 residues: CASSTREKQSSYEQYF. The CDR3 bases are TGTGCCAGCAGCACCCGCGAAAAACAGAGCTCCTACGAGCAGTACTTC.

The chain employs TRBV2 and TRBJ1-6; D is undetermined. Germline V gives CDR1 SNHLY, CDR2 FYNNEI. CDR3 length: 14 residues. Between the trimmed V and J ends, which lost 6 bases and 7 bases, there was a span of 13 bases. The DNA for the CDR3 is TGTGCCAGCAGCATGATGGCGGGAAATTCACCCCTCCACTTT. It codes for CASSMMAGNSPLHF.

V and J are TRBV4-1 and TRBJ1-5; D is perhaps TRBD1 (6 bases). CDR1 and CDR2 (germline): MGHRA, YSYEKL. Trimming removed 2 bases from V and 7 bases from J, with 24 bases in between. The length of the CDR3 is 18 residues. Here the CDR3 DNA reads TGCGCCAGCAGCCAACTCAAAGGGGGACACCCACCGGGACAGCCCCAGCATTTT. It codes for CASSQLKGGHPPGQPQHF.

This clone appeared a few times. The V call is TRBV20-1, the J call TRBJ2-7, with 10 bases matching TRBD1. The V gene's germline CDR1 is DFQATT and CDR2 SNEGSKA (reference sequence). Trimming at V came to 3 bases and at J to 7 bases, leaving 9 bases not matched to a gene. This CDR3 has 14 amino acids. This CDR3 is CSASLVGTGVEQYF. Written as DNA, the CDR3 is TGCAGTGCTAGTCTCGTGGGGACAGGGGTTGAGCAGTACTTC.

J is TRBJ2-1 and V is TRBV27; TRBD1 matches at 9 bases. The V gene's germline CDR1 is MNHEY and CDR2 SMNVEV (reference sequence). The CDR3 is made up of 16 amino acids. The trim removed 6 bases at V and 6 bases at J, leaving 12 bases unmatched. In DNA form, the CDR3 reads TGTGCCAGCAGCCTCGCCGGGACAGGGTGGGTCAATGAGCAGTTCTTC. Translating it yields CASSLAGTGWVNEQFF.